Below, 5 T cell receptor beta chains from the same sample are listed, as sequenced in a study of T-cell reconstitution after alpha-beta-depleted transplantation in children. A TCRbeta library incorporating unique molecular identifiers was prepared. TCRdb analysed the PCR reads with MiXCR anew, one entry per CDR3 protein. Of 640,000 or so distinct CDR3 sequences listed, roughly 17% are singletons. Sequenced material: PBMCs from the stem cell graft donor, taken from the stem cell graft. These receptor sequences come from a human donor who donated a stem cell graft to a child with acute myeloid leukemia.

CDR3 residues: CASSPSGSNGYTF. CDR3 in DNA: TGTGCCAGCAGTCCCTCGGGTTCGAATGGCTACACCTTC. The chain is built from TRBV12-3 or TRBV12-4 and TRBJ1-2, with unresolved D. V was trimmed by 5 bases and J by 6 bases, leaving 13 bases between them. There are 13 residues in the CDR3.

In this sample, this clonotype turned up a few times. The genes are TRBV20-1 and TRBJ2-2, with 8 nucleotides matching TRBD1. The ends lost 6 bases at V and 7 bases at J; junction bases unmatched: 10. Germline V gene data show CDR1 as DFQATT and CDR2 as SNEGSKA (reference sequence). This CDR3 comprises 14 residues. DNA of the CDR3: TGCAGTGCGAACAGGGGGACCCGGGGCGGGGAGCTGTTTTTT. It encodes CSANRGTRGGELFF.

This clonotype has a handful of counts. The CDR3 sequence is CASSTALGADTQYF. The CDR3 DNA reads TGTGCCAGCAGCACCGCGCTCGGGGCAGATACGCAGTATTTT. This rearrangement joins TRBV5-4 to TRBJ2-3, with D possibly TRBD2 on 5 matching bases. The CDR3 sequence is 14 residues long. Trimming shortened V by 4 bases and J by 4 bases, and 13 bases separated the two germline ends. Germline CDR1 and CDR2: SGHNT and YYREEE (reference sequence).

This clonotype was observed at least ten times. This chain links TRBV20-1 with TRBJ2-7; tentative D call: TRBD1 (6 bases). V was cut by 3 bases and J by 0 bases, with 9 bases left in between. This CDR3 region has 13 residues. Germline loops: CDR1 DFQATT, CDR2 SNEGSKA (reference sequence). Here the CDR3 reads CSASTGSSYEQYV. In nucleotides, the CDR3 is TGCAGTGCTAGTACAGGGAGCTCCTACGAGCAGTACGTC.

This clonotype was picked up a small number of times. The chain combines TRBV2 with TRBJ2-1; the match to TRBD2 covers 9 bases. The CDR3 runs 16 residues. Germline V gene sequence: CDR1 SNHLY, CDR2 FYNNEI. V lost 5 bases, J lost 7 bases, and 12 bases stayed unmatched. The CDR3 nucleotides read TGTGCCAGCAGTACAAAGGGGGGGACTAGCCAGAATGAGCAGTTCTTC. Translation gives CASSTKGGTSQNEQFF.